A single sample is the source of the 19 T cell receptor beta chains below, sequenced in a study of identical twins' blood T cells (dated by TCRdb to about 2013). Libraries were prepared through 5' RACE. Instrument used: Illumina Genome Analyzer IIx. Clones were called with MiXCR by TCRdb after fastp trimmed the public reads at Q25, and only in-frame beta chains were retained. Rows are combined by CDR3 protein, so each entry shows the most common genes and DNA. The sample table records 300,000 to 450,000 distinct CDR3 sequences; roughly 28% of these occur just once. 6% to 7% of the sample goes to the ten largest clones. The sequenced sample consisted of PBMCs. All receptors come from a woman aged 18-55 years in good health.

This chain uses TRBV20-1 with TRBJ2-7, with D unresolved. The V end lost 3 bases, the J end lost 2 bases, and 14 bases lay between the germline ends. Germline V gene sequence: CDR1 DFQATT, CDR2 SNEGSKA (reference sequence). The CDR3 runs 14 residues. CDR3 amino acids: CSASAPDGTYEQYF. The CDR3 nucleotides are TGCAGTGCTAGTGCCCCCGATGGAACCTACGAGCAGTACTTC.

This clonotype was counted between two and nine times. The V call is TRBV5-1, the J call TRBJ2-1; TRBD2 is a possible D gene (5 bases). V was pared by 9 bases and J by 9 bases, with 16 bases between. From germline, CDR1 is SGHRS and CDR2 YFSETQ. The CDR3 totals 12 residues. The CDR3 DNA reads TGCGCCACTGGGGTCGGGGTTGGTGAGCAGTTCTTC. It codes for CATGVGVGEQFF.

CDR3 DNA: TGCAGTGCTATACAGCGGGGGAGCACAGATACGCAGTATTTT. Translated, it gives CSAIQRGSTDTQYF. V is TRBV20-1 and J is TRBJ2-3; 8 nucleotides match TRBD2. V was pared by 4 bases and J by 0 bases, with 3 bases of the junction left unmatched. The CDR3 runs to 14 residues. Germline values: CDR1 DFQATT, CDR2 SNEGSKA (reference sequence).

This chain uses TRBV6-6 with TRBJ2-2; 8 bases agree with TRBD2. Germline V gene data show CDR1 as MNHNY and CDR2 as SVGAGI (reference sequence). This CDR3 comprises 16 residues. V lost 5 bases to trimming and J lost 0 bases; unmatched junction nucleotides: 5. The CDR3 bases are TGTGCCAGCAGTCCACTAGCGGTAGCGAACACCGGGGAGCTGTTTTTT. This encodes CASSPLAVANTGELFF.

The V call is TRBV20-1, the J call TRBJ1-2; D call uncertain. Trimming took 5 bases from V and 3 from J, leaving 7 bases between them. The CDR3 spans 11 residues. Germline lookup yields CDR1 DFQATT and CDR2 SNEGSKA (reference sequence). The CDR3 DNA reads as TGCAGTGCTTCGCAGGACTATGGCTACACCTTC. Amino acids: CSASQDYGYTF.

V usage is TRBV11-2 and J usage is TRBJ2-3; D is unresolved. This CDR3 region has 18 residues. CDR1 SGHAT and CDR2 FQNNGV come from the germline V gene. V shed 5 bases and J shed 3 bases, with 24 bases lying between them. DNA of the CDR3: TGTGCCAGCAGCACCTATTCCGGGCCTCGGGTCAATACAGATACGCAGTATTTT. Translation gives CASSTYSGPRVNTDTQYF.

The genes are TRBV20-1 and TRBJ2-5; D is unclear. CDR3 length equals 12 residues. Germline V gene sequence: CDR1 DFQATT, CDR2 SNEGSKA (reference sequence). V lost 5 bases, J lost 2 bases, and 9 bases lay in between. CDR3 DNA sequence: TGCAGTGCTGGATGGGTACAAGAGACCCAGTACTTC. Translated, it gives CSAGWVQETQYF.

This chain connects TRBV6-2 or TRBV6-3 to TRBJ1-1, with D possibly being TRBD1 (5 bases). The CDR3 contains 13 residues. With 2 bases removed from V and 10 bases from J, the gap between germline ends came to 14 bases. CDR1 is MNHEY and CDR2 is SVGEGT in the germline V gene. CDR3 residues: CASSYPGLIAAFF. The CDR3 nucleotides read TGTGCCAGCAGTTACCCAGGGTTAATCGCAGCTTTCTTT.

The rearrangement joins TRBV6-5 to TRBJ2-7; TRBD1 matches 9 bases. The CDR3 sequence is 15 residues long. Trimming cost V 4 bases and J 4 bases; bases outside gene matches: 8. CDR1 is MNHEY, CDR2 SVGAGI, per germline. CDR3 bases: TGTGCCAGCAGTTCGGGGGGACAGGGTGCTTACGAGCAGTACTTC. It yields the protein CASSSGGQGAYEQYF.

CDR3 amino acids: CASSTKTSNEQFF. CDR3 sequence (DNA): TGTGCCAGTAGTACCAAGACTAGTAATGAGCAGTTCTTC. The chain links TRBV19 to TRBJ2-1; a possible D gene is TRBD2 (6 bases). The V gene's germline CDR1 is LNHDA and CDR2 SQIVND (reference sequence). V lost 4 bases and J 7 bases, leaving 11 bases between the germline ends. CDR3 length equals 13 residues.

This chain connects TRBV7-9 to TRBJ2-3; D call uncertain. This CDR3 comprises 11 residues. Trimming shortened V by 8 bases and J by 0 bases, and 3 bases separated the two germline ends. Germline CDR1 is SEHNR and CDR2 is FQNEAQ (reference sequence). The CDR3, as DNA: TGTGCCAGCGAAAGCACAGATACGCAGTATTTT. This gives the protein CASESTDTQYF.

For this clonotype: This may be a read error: a much more frequent sequence differs by one nucleotide. The rearrangement joins TRBV19 to TRBJ1-1; unclear D gene. Germline V gives CDR1 LNHDA, CDR2 SQIVND (reference sequence). The CDR3 loop spans 11 amino acids. The CDR3 bases are TGTGCCGGTAGTAAGGGATCTGAAGCTTTCTTT. This gives the protein CAGSKGSEAFF.

The gene calls are TRBV29-1 and TRBJ1-1; D gene uncertain. CDR1 is SQVTM and CDR2 is ANQGSEA in the germline V gene. The CDR3 is 16 amino acids. V shed 4 bases and J shed 0 bases, with 18 bases lying between them. The CDR3 sequence: CSVAGRNVLMNTEAFF. CDR3 nucleotide sequence: TGCAGCGTTGCGGGCAGGAATGTATTGATGAACACTGAAGCTTTCTTT.

This clonotype came up a few times. The CDR3: CASQGNSYNEQFF. DNA of the CDR3: TGTGCCAGTCAGGGTAACTCCTACAATGAGCAGTTCTTC. V and J are TRBV7-2 and TRBJ2-1; D is possibly TRBD1 (5 bases). The V end lost 9 bases, the J end lost 0 bases, and 9 bases lay between the germline ends. Germline-derived CDR1 and CDR2 are SGHTA and FQGNSA. This CDR3 has 13 amino acids.

As for this clonotype: This may arise from a read error, as a much more abundant clone is one base away. The chain is built from TRBV29-1 and TRBJ1-5, with D unresolved. V lost 4 bases, J lost 8 bases, and 12 bases lay in between. The CDR3 covers 12 residues. Germline lookup yields CDR1 SQVTM and CDR2 ANQGSEA. The CDR3 sequence: CSVVSGKEPQHF. CDR3 nucleotides: TGCAGCGTTGTGTCGGGCAAGGAGCCCCAGCATTTT.

This clonotype was seen more than once but under ten times. The chain couples TRBV7-2 to TRBJ2-3, with D maybe TRBD2 (6 bases). The CDR3 has 15 residues. CDR1 is SGHTA and CDR2 is FQGNSA in the germline V gene. Trimming left V 5 bases short and J 3 bases short, with 15 bases between. CDR3 in amino acids: CASSDSGKGTDTQYF. The CDR3 DNA is TGTGCCAGCAGCGATAGCGGCAAGGGTACAGATACGCAGTATTTT. Variable domain in full (rest from reference TRBV7-2 and TRBJ2-3): GAGVSQSPSNKVTEKGKDVELRCDPISGHTALYWYRQSLGQGLEFLIYFQGNSAPDKSGLPSDRFSAERTGGSVSTLTIQRTQQEDSAVYLCASSDSGKGTDTQYFGPGTRLTVL.

This clonotype was picked up a small number of times. The chain employs TRBV6-2 or TRBV6-3 and TRBJ2-7; tentatively, D is TRBD1 or TRBD2 (5 bases each). This CDR3 region has 12 residues. Germline V gene sequence: CDR1 MNHEY, CDR2 SVGEGT. Trimming removed 4 bases at V and 4 bases at J, with 8 bases between. The CDR3 loop reads CASSWDGYEQYF. In nucleotides, the CDR3 is TGTGCCAGCAGTTGGGACGGTTACGAGCAGTACTTC.

This clonotype was observed a few times. The rearrangement uses TRBV3-1 and TRBJ1-5; D is uncertain. The CDR3 covers 11 residues. Looked up from germline, CDR1 is LGHDT and CDR2 is YNNKEL (reference sequence). With 8 bases removed from V and 5 bases from J, the gap between germline ends came to 7 bases. The CDR3 is CASGWDQPQHF. CDR3 DNA sequence: TGTGCCAGCGGGTGGGATCAGCCCCAGCATTTT.

This clonotype was seen a handful of times. The chain is built from TRBV18 and TRBJ2-4; 9 positions agree with TRBD2. The CDR3 consists of 15 residues. With 6 bases clipped from V and 2 bases from J, the junction kept 5 bases outside the gene matches. Germline assignment: CDR1 KGHSH and CDR2 LQKENI. In DNA, the CDR3 is TGTGCCAGCTCGTCGCTAGCGGGAACCAAAAACATTCAGTACTTC. This gives the protein CASSSLAGTKNIQYF.